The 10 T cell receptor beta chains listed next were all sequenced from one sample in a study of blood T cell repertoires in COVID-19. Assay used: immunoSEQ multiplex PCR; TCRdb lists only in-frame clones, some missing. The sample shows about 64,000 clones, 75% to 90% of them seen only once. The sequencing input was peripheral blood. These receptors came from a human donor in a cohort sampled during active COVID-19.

CDR3 in amino acids: CASSLGGAGADTQYF. CDR3 DNA sequence: TGTGCCAGCAGCTTAGGGGGGGCGGGGGCAGATACGCAGTATTTT. The chain has TRBV7-7 and TRBJ2-3, with D perhaps matching TRBD2 (7 bases). Germline V gene data show CDR1 as SSHAT and CDR2 as FNYEAQ (reference sequence). Trimming pared 1 base from V and 4 bases from J, leaving 12 bases between. CDR3 length equals 15 residues.

The CDR3 region has the DNA TGTGCCAGCAGCGTAGGTGAAGGGGCTAACTATGGCTACACCTTC. Translated: CASSVGEGANYGYTF. The V gene is TRBV9, the J gene TRBJ1-2, with a possible D match to TRBD1 (5 bases). The CDR3 consists of 15 residues. CDR1 is SGDLS and CDR2 is YYNGEE in the germline V gene. Trimming left V 0 bases short and J 0 bases short, with 9 bases between.

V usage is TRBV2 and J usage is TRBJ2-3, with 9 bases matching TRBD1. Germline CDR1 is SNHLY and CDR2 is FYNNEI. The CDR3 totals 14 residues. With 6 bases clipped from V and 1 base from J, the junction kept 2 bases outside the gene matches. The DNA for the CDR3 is TGTGCCAGCAGGCGGACAGGGGGCACAGATACGCAGTATTTT. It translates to CASRRTGGTDTQYF. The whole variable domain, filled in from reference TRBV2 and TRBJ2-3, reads EPEVTQTPSHQVTQMGQEVILRCVPISNHLYFYWYRQILGQKVEFLVSFYNNEISEKSEIFDDQFSVERPDGSNFTLKIRSTKLEDSAMYFCASRRTGGTDTQYFGPGTRLTVL.

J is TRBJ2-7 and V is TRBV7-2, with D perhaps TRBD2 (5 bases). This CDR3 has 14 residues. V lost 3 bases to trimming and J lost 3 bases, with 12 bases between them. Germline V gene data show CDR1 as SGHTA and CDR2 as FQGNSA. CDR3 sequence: CASSFSSQNYEQYF. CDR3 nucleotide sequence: TGTGCCAGCAGCTTTTCTAGCCAAAACTACGAGCAGTACTTC. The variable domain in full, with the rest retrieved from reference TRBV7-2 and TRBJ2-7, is GAGVSQSPSNKVTEKGKDVELRCDPISGHTALYWYRQSLGQGLEFLIYFQGNSAPDKSGLPSDRFSAERTGGSVSTLTIQRTQQEDSAVYLCASSFSSQNYEQYFGPGTRLTVT.

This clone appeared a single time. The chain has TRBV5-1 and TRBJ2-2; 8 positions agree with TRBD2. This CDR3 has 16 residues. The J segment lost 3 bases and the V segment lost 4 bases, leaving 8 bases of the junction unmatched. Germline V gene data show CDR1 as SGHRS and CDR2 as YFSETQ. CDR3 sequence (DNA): TGCGCCAGCAGCCCCTATGGCGGGGGGTACACCGGGGAGCTGTTTTTT. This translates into CASSPYGGGYTGELFF.

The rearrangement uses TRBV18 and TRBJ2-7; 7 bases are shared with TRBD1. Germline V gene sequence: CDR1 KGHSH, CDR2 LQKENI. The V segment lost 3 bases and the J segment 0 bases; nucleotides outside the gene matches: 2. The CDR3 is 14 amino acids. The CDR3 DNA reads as TGTGCCAGCTCACCGGACAGGAACTCCTACGAGCAGTACTTC. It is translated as CASSPDRNSYEQYF.

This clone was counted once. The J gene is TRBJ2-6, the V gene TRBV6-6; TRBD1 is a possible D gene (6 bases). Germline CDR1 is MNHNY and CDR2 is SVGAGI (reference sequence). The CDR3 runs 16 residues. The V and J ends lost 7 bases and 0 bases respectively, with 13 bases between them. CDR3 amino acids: CASTNGQSSGANVLTF. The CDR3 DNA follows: TGTGCCAGCACAAACGGACAGTCCTCTGGGGCCAACGTCCTGACTTTC.

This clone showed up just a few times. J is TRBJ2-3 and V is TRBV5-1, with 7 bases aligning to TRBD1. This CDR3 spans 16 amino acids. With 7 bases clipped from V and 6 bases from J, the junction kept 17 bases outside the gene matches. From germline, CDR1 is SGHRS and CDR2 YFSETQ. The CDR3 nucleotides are TGCGCCAGCGGAACGGGACAGTCCACATGGGGGGATACGCAGTATTTT. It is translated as CASGTGQSTWGDTQYF.

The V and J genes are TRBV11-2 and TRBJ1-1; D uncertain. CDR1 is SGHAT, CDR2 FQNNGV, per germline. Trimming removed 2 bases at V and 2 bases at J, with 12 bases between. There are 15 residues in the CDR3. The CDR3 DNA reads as TGTGCCAGCAGCTTAAGAGGCCGGGGTAACACTGAAGCTTTCTTT. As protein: CASSLRGRGNTEAFF. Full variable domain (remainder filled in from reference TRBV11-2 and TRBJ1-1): EAGVAQSPRYKIIEKRQSVAFWCNPISGHATLYWYQQILGQGPKLLIQFQNNGVVDDSQLPKDRFSAERLKGVDSTLKIQPAKLEDSAVYLCASSLRGRGNTEAFFGQGTRLTVV.

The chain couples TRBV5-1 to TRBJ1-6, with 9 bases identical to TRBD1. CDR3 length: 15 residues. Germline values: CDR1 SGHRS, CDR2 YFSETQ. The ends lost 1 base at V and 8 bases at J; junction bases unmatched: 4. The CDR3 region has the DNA TGCGCCAGCAGCTTGATTGGGGACAGGGATTCACCCCTCCACTTT. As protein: CASSLIGDRDSPLHF.